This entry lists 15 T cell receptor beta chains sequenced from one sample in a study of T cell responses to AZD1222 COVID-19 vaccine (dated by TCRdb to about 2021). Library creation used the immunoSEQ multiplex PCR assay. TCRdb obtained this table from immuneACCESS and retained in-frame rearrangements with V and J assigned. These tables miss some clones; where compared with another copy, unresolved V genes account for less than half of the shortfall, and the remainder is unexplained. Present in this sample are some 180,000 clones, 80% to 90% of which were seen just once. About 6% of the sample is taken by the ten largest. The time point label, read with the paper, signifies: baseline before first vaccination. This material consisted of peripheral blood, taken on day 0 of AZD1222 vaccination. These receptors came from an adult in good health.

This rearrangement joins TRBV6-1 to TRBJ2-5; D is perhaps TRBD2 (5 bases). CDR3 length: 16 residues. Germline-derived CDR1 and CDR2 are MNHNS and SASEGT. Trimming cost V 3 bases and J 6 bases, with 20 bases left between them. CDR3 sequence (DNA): TGTGCCAGCAGTGACCACCTAGCACAAGGCCCGAAGACCCAGTACTTC. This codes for CASSDHLAQGPKTQYF.

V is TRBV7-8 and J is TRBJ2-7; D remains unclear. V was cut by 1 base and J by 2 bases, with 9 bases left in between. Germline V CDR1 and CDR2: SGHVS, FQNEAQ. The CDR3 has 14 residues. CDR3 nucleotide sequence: TGTGCCAGCAGCTTAGAGGGAACCACCTACGAGCAGTACTTC. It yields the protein CASSLEGTTYEQYF.

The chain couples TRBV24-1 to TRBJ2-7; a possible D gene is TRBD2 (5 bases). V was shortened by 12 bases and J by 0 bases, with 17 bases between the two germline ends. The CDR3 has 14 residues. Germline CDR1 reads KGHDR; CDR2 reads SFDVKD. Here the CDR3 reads CASSYARGSYEQYF. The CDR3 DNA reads TGTGCCTCCTCTTACGCCCGGGGCTCCTACGAGCAGTACTTC.

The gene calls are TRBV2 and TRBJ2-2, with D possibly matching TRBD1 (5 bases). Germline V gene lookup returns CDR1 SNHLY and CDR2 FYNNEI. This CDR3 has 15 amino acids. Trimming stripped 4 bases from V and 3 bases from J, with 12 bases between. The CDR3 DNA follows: TGTGCCAGCAGTGGATTAAAGGGGTACACCGGGGAGCTGTTTTTT. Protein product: CASSGLKGYTGELFF.

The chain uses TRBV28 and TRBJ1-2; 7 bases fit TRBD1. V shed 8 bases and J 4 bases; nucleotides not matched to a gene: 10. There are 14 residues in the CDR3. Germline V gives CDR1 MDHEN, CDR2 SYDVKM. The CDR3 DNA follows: TGTGCCAGCGCAGGGGGGATTCGCCTCTATGGCTACACCTTC. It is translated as CASAGGIRLYGYTF.

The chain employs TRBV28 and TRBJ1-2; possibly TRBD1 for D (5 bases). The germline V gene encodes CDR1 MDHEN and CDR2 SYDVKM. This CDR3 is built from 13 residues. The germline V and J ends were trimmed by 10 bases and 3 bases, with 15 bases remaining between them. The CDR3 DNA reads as TGTGCCACCCGTGGGACTAACGACTATGGCTACACCTTC. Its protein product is CATRGTNDYGYTF.

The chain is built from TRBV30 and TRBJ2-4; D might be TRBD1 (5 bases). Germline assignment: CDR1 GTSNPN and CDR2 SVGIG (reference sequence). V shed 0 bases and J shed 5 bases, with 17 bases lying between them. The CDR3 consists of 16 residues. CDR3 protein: CAWSVAKEWGQNIQYF. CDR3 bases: TGTGCCTGGAGTGTAGCCAAGGAATGGGGCCAAAACATTCAGTACTTC. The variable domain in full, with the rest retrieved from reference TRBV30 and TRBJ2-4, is SQTIHQWPATLVQPVGSPLSLECTVEGTSNPNLYWYRQAAGRGLQLLFYSVGIGQISSEVPQNLSASRPQDRQFILSSKKLLLSDSGFYLCAWSVAKEWGQNIQYFGAGTRLSVL.

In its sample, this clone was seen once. CDR3 DNA: TGTGCCAGCAGCGGGGCAGGCTCCTCTGGAAACACCATATATTTT. It codes for CASSGAGSSGNTIYF. The V gene is TRBV5-4, the J gene TRBJ1-3; tentatively, D is TRBD1 (5 bases). From germline, CDR1 is SGHNT and CDR2 YYREEE (reference sequence). Trimming took off 4 bases at V and 0 bases at J, with 11 bases between the two ends. The CDR3 extends over 15 amino acids.

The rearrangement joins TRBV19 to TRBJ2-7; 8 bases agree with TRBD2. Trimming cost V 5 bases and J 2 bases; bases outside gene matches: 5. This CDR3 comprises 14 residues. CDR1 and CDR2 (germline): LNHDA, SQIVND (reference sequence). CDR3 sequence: CASSPLAGPYEQYF. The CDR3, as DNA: TGTGCCAGTAGTCCATTAGCGGGGCCCTACGAGCAGTACTTC.

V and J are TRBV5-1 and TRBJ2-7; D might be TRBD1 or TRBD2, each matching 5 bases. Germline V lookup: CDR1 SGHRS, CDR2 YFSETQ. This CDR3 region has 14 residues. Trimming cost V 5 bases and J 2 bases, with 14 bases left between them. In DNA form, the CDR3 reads TGCGCCAGCAGTGAGGGTGGGGCCGCCTACGAGCAGTACTTC. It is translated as CASSEGGAAYEQYF.

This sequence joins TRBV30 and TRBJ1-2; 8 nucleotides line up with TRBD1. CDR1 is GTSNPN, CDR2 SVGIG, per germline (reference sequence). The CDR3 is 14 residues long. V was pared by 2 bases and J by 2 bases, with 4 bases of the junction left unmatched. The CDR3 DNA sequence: TGTGCCTGGAGTCGAGACAGGGGAAACTATGGCTACACCTTC. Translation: CAWSRDRGNYGYTF.

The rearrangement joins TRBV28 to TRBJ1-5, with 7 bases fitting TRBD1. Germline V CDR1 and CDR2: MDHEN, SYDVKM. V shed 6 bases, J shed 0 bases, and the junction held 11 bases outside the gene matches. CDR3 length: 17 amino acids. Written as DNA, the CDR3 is TGTGCCAGCAGATCCGGGACAGAGACTTATAGCAATCAGCCCCAGCATTTT. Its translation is CASRSGTETYSNQPQHF.

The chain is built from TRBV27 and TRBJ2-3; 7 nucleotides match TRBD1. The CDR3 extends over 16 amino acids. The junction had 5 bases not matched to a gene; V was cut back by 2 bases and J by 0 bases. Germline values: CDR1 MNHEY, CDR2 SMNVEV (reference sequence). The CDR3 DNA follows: TGTGCCAGCAGTTTAGGGGGACAGCCAAGCACAGATACGCAGTATTTT. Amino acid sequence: CASSLGGQPSTDTQYF.

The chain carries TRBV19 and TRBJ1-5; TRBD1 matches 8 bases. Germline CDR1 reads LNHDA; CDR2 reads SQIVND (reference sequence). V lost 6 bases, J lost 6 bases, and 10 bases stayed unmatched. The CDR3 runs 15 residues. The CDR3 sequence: CASRSGQGGIQPQHF. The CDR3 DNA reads TGTGCCAGTAGGAGCGGACAGGGAGGGATTCAGCCCCAGCATTTT. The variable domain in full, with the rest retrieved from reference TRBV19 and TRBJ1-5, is DGGITQSPKYLFRKEGQNVTLSCEQNLNHDAMYWYRQDPGQGLRLIYYSQIVNDFQKGDIAEGYSVSREKKESFPLTVTSAQKNPTAFYLCASRSGQGGIQPQHFGDGTRLSIL.

DNA for the CDR3: TGTGCCATCGGGGGAGCCGAGAATTCACCCCTCCACTTT. Translated, it gives CAIGGAENSPLHF. The gene calls are TRBV10-3 and TRBJ1-6, with a tentative D call TRBD1 (5 bases). The length of the CDR3 is 13 residues. The V and J ends lost 8 bases and 7 bases respectively, with 12 bases between them. Germline CDR1 reads ENHRY; CDR2 reads SYGVKD.